These T cell receptor beta chains were read from a single sample in a study of control samples from healthy donors and cancer patients. Produced via immunoSEQ multiplex PCR; TCRdb's table is partial and in-frame only. Here the sample spans some 140,000 clones, roughly 86% being singletons. The sample comprised PBMCs. These receptors were taken from a man aged 45-65 years with head and neck cancer. The CDR3 runs from the conserved cysteine through the conserved F or W. D genes are given only for firm matches. Size values are once, few and many counts, or a class for expanded clones, and some rows have none.

TRBJ2-7,.,.,TRBV7-3,CASSFGPTTSIGEQYF,TGTGCCAGCAGCTTTGGCCCGACGACCTCCATCGGCGAGCAGTACTTC
TRBJ2-7,.,TRBD1,TRBV5-5,CASSLEPGQGIYEQYF,TGTGCCAGCAGCTTGGAACCTGGACAGGGGATCTACGAGCAGTACTTC
TRBJ2-1,once,.,TRBV4-1,CASSPRGLYNEQFF,TGCGCCAGCAGCCCACGGGGGTTGTACAATGAGCAGTTCTTC
TRBJ1-1,.,.,TRBV7-9,CASRHPRALNTEAFF,TGTGCCAGCAGACACCCTCGGGCCCTAAACACTGAAGCTTTCTTT
TRBJ2-7,.,TRBD2,TRBV11-3,CASSLLAGGGEQYF,TGTGCCAGCAGCCTACTAGCGGGAGGAGGGGAGCAGTACTTC
TRBJ1-5,.,.,TRBV19,CASSYRVGNQPQHF,TGTGCCAGTAGTTATAGGGTTGGCAATCAGCCCCAGCATTTT
TRBJ2-5,few,.,TRBV21-1,CASSKRGEGEQETQYF,TGTGCCAGCAGCAAAAGGGGGGAGGGAGAACAAGAGACCCAGTACTTC
TRBJ1-5,.,.,TRBV28,CASSPPRGSFGGQPQHF,TGTGCCAGCAGTCCCCCAAGGGGATCATTCGGCGGTCAGCCCCAGCATTTT
TRBJ1-4,.,TRBD1,TRBV9,CASSVYPVTGGGEKLFF,TGTGCCAGCAGCGTATACCCCGTGACAGGGGGAGGTGAAAAACTGTTTTTT
TRBJ2-7,once,TRBD1,TRBV28,CASSYRGDLNEQYF,TGTGCCAGCAGTTACAGGGGGGACCTCAACGAGCAGTACTTC
TRBJ2-2,.,TRBD1,TRBV25-1,CASSEILGQGNTGELFF,TGTGCCAGCAGTGAAATCCTGGGACAGGGTAACACCGGGGAGCTGTTTTTT